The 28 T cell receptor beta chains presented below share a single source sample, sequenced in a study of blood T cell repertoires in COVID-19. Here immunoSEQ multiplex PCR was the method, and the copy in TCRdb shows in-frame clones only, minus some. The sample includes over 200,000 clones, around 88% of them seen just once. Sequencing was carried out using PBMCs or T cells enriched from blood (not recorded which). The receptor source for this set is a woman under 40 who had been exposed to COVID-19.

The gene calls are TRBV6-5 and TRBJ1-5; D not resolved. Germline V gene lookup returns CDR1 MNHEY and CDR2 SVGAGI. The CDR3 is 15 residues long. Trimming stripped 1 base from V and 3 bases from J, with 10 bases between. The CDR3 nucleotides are TGTGCCAGCAGTTACTTCGAGGGTACCAATCAGCCCCAGCATTTT. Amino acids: CASSYFEGTNQPQHF.

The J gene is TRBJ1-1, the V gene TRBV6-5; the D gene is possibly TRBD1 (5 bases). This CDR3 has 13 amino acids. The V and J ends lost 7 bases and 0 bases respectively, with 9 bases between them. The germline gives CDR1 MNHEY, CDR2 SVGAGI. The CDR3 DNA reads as TGTGCCAGCACCAAGGGGTTGAACACTGAAGCTTTCTTT. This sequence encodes CASTKGLNTEAFF.

The CDR3: CASSQEKTDGYTF. As DNA, the CDR3 is TGTGCCAGCAGCCAAGAGAAGACAGATGGCTACACCTTC. The chain is built from TRBV4-2 and TRBJ1-2, with D possibly TRBD1 on 5 matching bases. Trimming removed 0 bases at V and 6 bases at J, with 8 bases between. Germline CDR1 reads LGHNA; CDR2 reads YNFKEQ. This CDR3 is built from 13 residues.

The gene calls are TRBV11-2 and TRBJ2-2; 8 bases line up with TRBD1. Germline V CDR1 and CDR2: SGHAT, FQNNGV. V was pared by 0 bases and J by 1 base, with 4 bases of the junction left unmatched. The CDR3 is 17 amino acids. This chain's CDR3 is CASSLDRDRLNTGELFF. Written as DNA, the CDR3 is TGTGCCAGCAGCTTAGATAGGGACAGGCTGAACACCGGGGAGCTGTTTTTT.

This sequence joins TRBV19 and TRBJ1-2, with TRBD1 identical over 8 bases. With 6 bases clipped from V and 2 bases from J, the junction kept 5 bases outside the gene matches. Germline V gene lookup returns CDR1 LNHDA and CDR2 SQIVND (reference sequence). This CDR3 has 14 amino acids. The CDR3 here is CASRTGGRNYGYTF. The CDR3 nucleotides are TGTGCCAGTAGAACAGGGGGACGGAACTATGGCTACACCTTC.

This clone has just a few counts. The CDR3 region is CASSLGGSGELFF. CDR3 sequence (DNA): TGTGCCAGCAGCTTAGGAGGGTCCGGGGAGCTGTTTTTT. The genes are TRBV7-9 and TRBJ2-2; TRBD2 might be the D (5 bases). V was cut by 1 base and J by 6 bases, with 6 bases left in between. The CDR3 runs to 13 residues. The germline V gene has CDR1 SEHNR and CDR2 FQNEAQ (reference sequence).

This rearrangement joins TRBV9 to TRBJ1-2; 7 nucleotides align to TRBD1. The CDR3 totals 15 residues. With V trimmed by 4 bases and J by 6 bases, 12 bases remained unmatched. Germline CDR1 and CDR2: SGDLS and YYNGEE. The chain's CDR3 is CASSLGQVQNDGYTF. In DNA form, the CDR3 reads TGTGCCAGCAGCCTCGGACAGGTCCAGAATGATGGCTACACCTTC. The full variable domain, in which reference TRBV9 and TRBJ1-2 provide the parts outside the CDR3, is DSGVTQTPKHLITATGQRVTLRCSPRSGDLSVYWYQQSLDQGLQFLIQYYNGEERAKGNILERFSAQQFPDLHSELNLSSLELGDSALYFCASSLGQVQNDGYTFGSGTRLTVV.

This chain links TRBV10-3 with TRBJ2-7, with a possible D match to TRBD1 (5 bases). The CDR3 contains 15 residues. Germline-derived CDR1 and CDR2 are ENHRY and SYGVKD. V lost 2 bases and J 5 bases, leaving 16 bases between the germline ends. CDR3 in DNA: TGTGCCATCAGTGAGAGTTGGCAAAGGGGAAACGAGCAGTACTTC. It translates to CAISESWQRGNEQYF.

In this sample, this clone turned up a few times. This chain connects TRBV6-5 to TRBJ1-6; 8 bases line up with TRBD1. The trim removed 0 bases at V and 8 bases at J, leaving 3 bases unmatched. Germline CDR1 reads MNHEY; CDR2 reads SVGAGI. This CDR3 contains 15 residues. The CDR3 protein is CASSYSGQGYSPLHF. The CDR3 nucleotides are TGTGCCAGCAGTTACTCAGGACAGGGTTATTCACCCCTCCACTTT.

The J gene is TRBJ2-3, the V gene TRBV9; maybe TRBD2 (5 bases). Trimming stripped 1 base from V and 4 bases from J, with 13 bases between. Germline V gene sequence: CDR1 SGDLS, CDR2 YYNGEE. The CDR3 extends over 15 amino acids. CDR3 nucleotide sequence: TGTGCCAGCAGCGTAACGGGGAGTCCTTCAGATACGCAGTATTTT. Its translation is CASSVTGSPSDTQYF.

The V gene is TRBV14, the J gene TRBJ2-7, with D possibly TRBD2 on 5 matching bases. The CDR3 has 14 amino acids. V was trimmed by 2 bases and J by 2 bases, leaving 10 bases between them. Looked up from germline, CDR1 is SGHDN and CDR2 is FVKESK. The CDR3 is CASSQPWRAYEQYF. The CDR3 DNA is TGTGCCAGCAGCCAACCTTGGCGGGCCTACGAGCAGTACTTC.

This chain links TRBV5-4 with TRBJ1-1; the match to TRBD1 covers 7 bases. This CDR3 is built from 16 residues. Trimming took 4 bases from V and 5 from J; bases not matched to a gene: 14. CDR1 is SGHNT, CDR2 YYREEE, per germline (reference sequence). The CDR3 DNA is TGTGCCAGCAGCGAGGGGGCGACTACTACCGGTACTGAAGCTTTCTTT. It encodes CASSEGATTTGTEAFF.

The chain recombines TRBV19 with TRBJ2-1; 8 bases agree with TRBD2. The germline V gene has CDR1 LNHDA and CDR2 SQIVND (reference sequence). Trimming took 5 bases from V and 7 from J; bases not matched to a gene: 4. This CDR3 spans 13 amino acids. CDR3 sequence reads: CASSRGGWNEQFF. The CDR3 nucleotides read TGTGCCAGTAGTCGGGGGGGCTGGAATGAGCAGTTCTTC.

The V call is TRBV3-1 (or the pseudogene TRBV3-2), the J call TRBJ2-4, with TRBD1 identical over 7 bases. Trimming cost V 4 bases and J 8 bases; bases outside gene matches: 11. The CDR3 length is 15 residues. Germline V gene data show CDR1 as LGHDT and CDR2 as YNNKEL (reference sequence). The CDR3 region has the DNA TGTGCCAGCAGCCTCCTTCCTACAGGGGTACACATTCAGTACTTC. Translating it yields CASSLLPTGVHIQYF.

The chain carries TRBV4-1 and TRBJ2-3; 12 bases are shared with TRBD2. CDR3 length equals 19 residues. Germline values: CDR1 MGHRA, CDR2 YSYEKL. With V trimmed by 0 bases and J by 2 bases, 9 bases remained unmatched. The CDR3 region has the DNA TGCGCCAGCAGCCAAGAGTTTCCCCTAGCGGGGGGGGTCACAGATACGCAGTATTTT. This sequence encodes CASSQEFPLAGGVTDTQYF.

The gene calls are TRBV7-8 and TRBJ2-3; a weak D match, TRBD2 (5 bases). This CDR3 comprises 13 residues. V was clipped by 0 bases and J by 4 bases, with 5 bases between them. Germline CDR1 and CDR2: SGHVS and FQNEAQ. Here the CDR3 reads CASSLASADTQYF. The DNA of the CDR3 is TGTGCCAGCAGCTTAGCTAGCGCAGATACGCAGTATTTT.

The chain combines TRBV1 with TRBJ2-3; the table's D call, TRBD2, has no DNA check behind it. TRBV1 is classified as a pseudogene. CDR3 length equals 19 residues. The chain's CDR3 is CTSSPGNPGLRGGTDTQYF. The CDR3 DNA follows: TGCACCAGCAGCCCCGGCAATCCGGGACTACGGGGTGGCACAGATACGCAGTATTTT.

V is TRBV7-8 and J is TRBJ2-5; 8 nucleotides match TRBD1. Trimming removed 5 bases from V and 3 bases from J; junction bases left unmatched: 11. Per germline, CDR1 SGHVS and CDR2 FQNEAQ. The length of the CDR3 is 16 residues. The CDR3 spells CASSGRGQASKETQYF. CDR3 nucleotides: TGTGCCAGCAGCGGAAGGGGACAGGCGTCAAAAGAGACCCAGTACTTC.

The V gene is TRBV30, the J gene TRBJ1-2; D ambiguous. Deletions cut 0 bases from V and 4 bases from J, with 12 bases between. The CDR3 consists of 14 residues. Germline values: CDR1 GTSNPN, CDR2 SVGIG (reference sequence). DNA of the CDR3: TGTGCCTGGAGTGTAACGGGGAACGGCTATGGCTACACCTTC. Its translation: CAWSVTGNGYGYTF.

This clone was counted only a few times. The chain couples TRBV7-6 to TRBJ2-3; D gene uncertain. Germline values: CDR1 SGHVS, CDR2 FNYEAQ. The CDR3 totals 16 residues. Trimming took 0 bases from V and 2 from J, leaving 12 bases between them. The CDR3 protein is CASSLATGLTTDTQYF. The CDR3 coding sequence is TGTGCCAGCAGCTTAGCAACGGGTCTGACCACAGATACGCAGTATTTT.

The CDR3 loop reads CASKKYMNTEAFF. DNA of the CDR3: TGTGCCAGTAAGAAATACATGAACACTGAAGCTTTCTTT. V usage is TRBV10-3 and J usage is TRBJ1-1; no reliable D call. The V gene lost 10 bases and the J gene lost 0 bases, with 12 bases spanning the gap. CDR3 length: 13 amino acids. Germline V lookup: CDR1 ENHRY, CDR2 SYGVKD.

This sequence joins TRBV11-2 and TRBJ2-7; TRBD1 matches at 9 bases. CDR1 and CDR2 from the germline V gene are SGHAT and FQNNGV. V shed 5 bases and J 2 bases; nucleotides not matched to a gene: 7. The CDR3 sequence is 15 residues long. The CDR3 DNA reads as TGTGCCAGCAGCCACACGGGACAGGGCCCCTACGAGCAGTACTTC. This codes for CASSHTGQGPYEQYF.

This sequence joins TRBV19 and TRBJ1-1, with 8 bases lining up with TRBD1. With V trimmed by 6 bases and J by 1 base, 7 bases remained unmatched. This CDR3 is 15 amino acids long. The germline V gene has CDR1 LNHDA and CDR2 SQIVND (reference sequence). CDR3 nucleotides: TGTGCCAGTAGCCTGACAGGGGTTGGGAACACTGAAGCTTTCTTT. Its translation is CASSLTGVGNTEAFF. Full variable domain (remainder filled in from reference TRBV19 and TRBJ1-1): DGGITQSPKYLFRKEGQNVTLSCEQNLNHDAMYWYRQDPGQGLRLIYYSQIVNDFQKGDIAEGYSVSREKKESFPLTVTSAQKNPTAFYLCASSLTGVGNTEAFFGQGTRLTVV.

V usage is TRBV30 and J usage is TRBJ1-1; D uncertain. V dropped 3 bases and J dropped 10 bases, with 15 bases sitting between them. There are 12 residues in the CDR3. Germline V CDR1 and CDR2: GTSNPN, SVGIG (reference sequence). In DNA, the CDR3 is TGTGCCTGGAGGTCCGGGGTTCACGGAGCTTTCTTT. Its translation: CAWRSGVHGAFF.

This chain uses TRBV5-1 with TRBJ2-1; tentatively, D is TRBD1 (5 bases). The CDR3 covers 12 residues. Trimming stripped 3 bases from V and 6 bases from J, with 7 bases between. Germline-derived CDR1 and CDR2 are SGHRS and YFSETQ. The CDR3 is CASSYRGNEQFF. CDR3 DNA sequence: TGCGCCAGCAGCTATAGGGGCAATGAGCAGTTCTTC. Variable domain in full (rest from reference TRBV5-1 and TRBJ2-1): KAGVTQTPRYLIKTRGQQVTLSCSPISGHRSVSWYQQTPGQGLQFLFEYFSETQRNKGNFPGRFSGRQFSNSRSEMNVSTLELGDSALYLCASSYRGNEQFFGPGTRLTVL.

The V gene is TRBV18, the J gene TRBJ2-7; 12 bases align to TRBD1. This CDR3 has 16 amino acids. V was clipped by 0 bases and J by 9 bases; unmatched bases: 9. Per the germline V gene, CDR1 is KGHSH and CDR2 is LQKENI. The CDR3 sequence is CASSPPGGTGGRPQYF. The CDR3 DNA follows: TGTGCCAGCTCACCACCCGGGGGGACAGGGGGCCGCCCGCAGTACTTC.

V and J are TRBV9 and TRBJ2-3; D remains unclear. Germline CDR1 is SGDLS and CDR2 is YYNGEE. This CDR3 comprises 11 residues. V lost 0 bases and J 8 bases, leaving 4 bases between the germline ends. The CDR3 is CASSVAGTQYF. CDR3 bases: TGTGCCAGCAGCGTAGCGGGTACGCAGTATTTT.

DNA for the CDR3: TGCGCCAGCAGGCCGACAGGGAGTTATGAAAAACTGTTTTTT. Its protein is CASRPTGSYEKLFF. This chain joins TRBV5-1 and TRBJ1-4; 7 positions agree with TRBD1. The germline V gene encodes CDR1 SGHRS and CDR2 YFSETQ. CDR3 length equals 14 residues. After removal of 5 bases from V and 6 bases from J, the junction contained 7 bases not matched to a gene.